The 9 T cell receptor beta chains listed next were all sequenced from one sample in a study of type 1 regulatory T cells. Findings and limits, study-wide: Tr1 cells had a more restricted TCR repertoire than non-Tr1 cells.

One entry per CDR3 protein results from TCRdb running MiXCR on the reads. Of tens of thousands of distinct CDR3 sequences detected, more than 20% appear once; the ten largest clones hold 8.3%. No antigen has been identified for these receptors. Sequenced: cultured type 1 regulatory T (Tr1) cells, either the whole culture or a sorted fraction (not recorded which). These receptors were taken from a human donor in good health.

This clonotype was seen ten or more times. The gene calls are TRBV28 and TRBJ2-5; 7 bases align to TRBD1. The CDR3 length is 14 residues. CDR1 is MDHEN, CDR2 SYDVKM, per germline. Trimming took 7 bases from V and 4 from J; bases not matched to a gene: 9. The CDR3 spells CASTSSGGRETQYF. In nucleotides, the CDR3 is TGTGCCAGCACATCATCAGGGGGAAGAGAGACCCAGTACTTC.

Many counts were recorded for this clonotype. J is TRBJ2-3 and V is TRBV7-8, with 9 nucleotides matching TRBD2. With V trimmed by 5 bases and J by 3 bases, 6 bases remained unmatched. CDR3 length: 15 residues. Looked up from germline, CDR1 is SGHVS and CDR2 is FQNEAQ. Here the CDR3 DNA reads TGTGCCAGCAGCACCCGCGCGGGAGGGACAGATACGCAGTATTTT. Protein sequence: CASSTRAGGTDTQYF.

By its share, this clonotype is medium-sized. Here the CDR3 DNA reads TGCAGTGCTCCAGGTGGCGGGAGTGGCACCGGGGAGCTGTTTTTT. Its translation is CSAPGGGSGTGELFF. The chain employs TRBV20-1 and TRBJ2-2; 7 positions match TRBD2. This CDR3 comprises 15 residues. V was pared by 5 bases and J by 4 bases, with 10 bases of the junction left unmatched. Germline assignment: CDR1 DFQATT and CDR2 SNEGSKA (reference sequence).

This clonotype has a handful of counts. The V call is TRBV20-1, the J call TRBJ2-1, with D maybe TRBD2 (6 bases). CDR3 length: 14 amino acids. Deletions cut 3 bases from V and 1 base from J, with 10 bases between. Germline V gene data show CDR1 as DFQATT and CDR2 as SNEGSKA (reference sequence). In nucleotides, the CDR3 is TGCAGTGCTAGTAGGGAGGCTTCCTACAATGAGCAGTTCTTC. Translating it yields CSASREASYNEQFF.

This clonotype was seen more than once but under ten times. Here the CDR3 reads CASSLRLYNEQFF. In DNA form, the CDR3 reads TGCGCCAGCAGCTTAAGACTATACAATGAGCAGTTCTTC. The gene calls are TRBV5-1 and TRBJ2-1, with D tentatively TRBD2 (5 bases). Germline CDR1 SGHRS, CDR2 YFSETQ. V was trimmed by 2 bases and J by 4 bases, leaving 7 bases between them. This CDR3 spans 13 amino acids.

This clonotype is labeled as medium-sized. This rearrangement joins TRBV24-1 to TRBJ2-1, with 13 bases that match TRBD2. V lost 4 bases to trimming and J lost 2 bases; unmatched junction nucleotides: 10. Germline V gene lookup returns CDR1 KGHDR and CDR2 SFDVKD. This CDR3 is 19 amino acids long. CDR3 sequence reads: CATSDPGDGTSGTYNEQFF. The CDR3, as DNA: TGTGCCACCAGTGACCCGGGGGATGGGACTAGCGGGACCTACAATGAGCAGTTCTTC.

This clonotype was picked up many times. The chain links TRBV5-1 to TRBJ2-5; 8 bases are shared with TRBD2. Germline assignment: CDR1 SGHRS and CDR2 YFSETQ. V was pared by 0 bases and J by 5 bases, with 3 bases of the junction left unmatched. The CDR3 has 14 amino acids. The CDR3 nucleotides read TGCGCCAGCAGCTTGGCTAGCGGGCTGGAGACCCAGTACTTC. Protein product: CASSLASGLETQYF.

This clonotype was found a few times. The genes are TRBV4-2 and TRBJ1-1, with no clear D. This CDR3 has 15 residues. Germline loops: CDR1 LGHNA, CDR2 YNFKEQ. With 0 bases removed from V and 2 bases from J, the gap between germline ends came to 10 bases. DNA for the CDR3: TGTGCCAGCAGCCAAGATCCAAGATCCAACACTGAAGCTTTCTTT. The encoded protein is CASSQDPRSNTEAFF.

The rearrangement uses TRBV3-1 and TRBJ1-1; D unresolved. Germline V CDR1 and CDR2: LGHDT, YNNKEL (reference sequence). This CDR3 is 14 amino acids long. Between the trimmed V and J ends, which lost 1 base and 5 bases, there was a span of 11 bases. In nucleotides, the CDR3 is TGTGCCAGCAGCCAAGCACAAGGGTGGACTGAAGCTTTCTTT. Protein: CASSQAQGWTEAFF.